Listed below are T cell receptor beta chains from one sample, sequenced in a study of cytomegalovirus exposure and HLA in healthy donors. Sequenced by immunoSEQ multiplex PCR; TCRdb stores in-frame clones only, minus some. Of approximately 140,000 clones in the sample, 60% to 80% were seen once. Sequencing input: PBMCs. Receptors originate from a middle-aged man in good health and CMV-seronegative. The conserved cysteine and the conserved F or W are not part of the CDR3 here. A D gene is named only where the DNA matches it firmly.

J | V | D | CDR3
TRBJ1-4 | TRBV4-3 | . | ASSQDWPPDSHATNEKLF
TRBJ2-4 | TRBV2 | TRBD1 | ASRRDRQNIQY
TRBJ1-1 | TRBV6-1 | . | ASRRGTEAF
TRBJ2-7 | TRBV7-2 | . | ASSSIRRATGEQY
TRBJ1-4 | TRBV9 | . | ASSSGTANEKLF
TRBJ2-5 | TRBV7-9 | TRBD1 | ASSLAGTGGGETQY
TRBJ2-1 | TRBV5-1 | . | ASSSLQSINNEQF
TRBJ2-3 | TRBV10-3 | . | ATLLEVGDTQY
TRBJ2-1 | TRBV4-3 | TRBD2 | ASSQEVGTNYNEQF
TRBJ1-3 | TRBV2 | . | ASSEAGAGNTIY
TRBJ1-1 | TRBV15 | . | ATSRVGKRELNTEAF
TRBJ2-5 | TRBV4-3 | TRBD2 | ASSLSSGGQETQY
TRBJ2-2 | TRBV5-4 | . | ASSPQGNTGELF
TRBJ1-5 | TRBV19 | . | ASQQGHQPQH
TRBJ1-2 | TRBV19 | TRBD1 | ASSISWTGTGYGYT
TRBJ2-1 | TRBV4-2 | . | ASSQDPSSYNEQF
TRBJ2-7 | TRBV18 | TRBD1 | ASSPTGEGNEQY
TRBJ2-1 | TRBV4-1 | TRBD2 | ASSQGRGGRFNEQF
TRBJ2-7 | TRBV21-1 | . | ASSKGHRTNYEQY
TRBJ2-2 | TRBV5-1 | . | ASSFSGFNTGELF
TRBJ1-4 | TRBV5-6 | TRBD1 | ASSLKQGHATNEKLF
TRBJ1-4 | TRBV5-6 | . | ASSLVDSNEKLF
TRBJ1-5 | TRBV5-8 | TRBD1 | ASSVDPQGNQPQH
TRBJ1-4 | TRBV7-9 | . | ASSFATNEKLF
TRBJ2-2 | TRBV29-1 | . | SARGFVENTGELF
TRBJ2-1 | TRBV7-3 | . | ASSPAGPAVQF
TRBJ2-3 | TRBV28 | TRBD2 | ASSYPPGRGVLDTQY
TRBJ1-1 | TRBV18 | TRBD1 | ASSPTGGSSMNTEAF
TRBJ2-1 | TRBV4-1 | TRBD1 | ASSLKYTGVSGVGYNEQF
TRBJ1-1 | TRBV5-1 | . | ASSLVGSGAVNTEAF
TRBJ1-1 | TRBV30 | TRBD1 | AWRTGTGLFEAF
TRBJ2-6 | TRBV7-9 | . | ASSSNRVTGANVLT
TRBJ2-5 | TRBV7-6 | TRBD2 | ASSFRLAGARINQETQY
TRBJ2-7 | TRBV5-1 | . | ASSRWTESPYEQY
TRBJ1-2 | TRBV6-1 | . | ASSEAAGGRGLYGYT
TRBJ2-3 | TRBV4-1 | . | ASSHLGRSRTSTDTQY
TRBJ1-2 | TRBV18 | . | ASSPSTGSGYGYT
TRBJ2-7 | TRBV9 | TRBD1 | ASSIQGSHHEQY
TRBJ2-5 | TRBV25-1 | . | ASNSGMGETQY
TRBJ1-3 | TRBV5-6 | TRBD1 | ASSSTTRDRGPGNTIY
TRBJ1-1 | TRBV6-5 | . | ASMEHTEAF
TRBJ2-2 | TRBV7-2 | TRBD2 | ASSVGTSGAELF
TRBJ1-5 | TRBV7-9 | . | ASSLGPGLNQPQH
TRBJ2-3 | TRBV9 | . | ASSSQTYSTDTQY
TRBJ2-1 | TRBV7-2 | . | ASTSVYEQF
TRBJ2-7 | TRBV6-7 | . | ASSYHPDKSYEQY
TRBJ2-1 | TRBV7-9 | . | ASSRTVSSYNEQF
TRBJ2-1 | TRBV13 | TRBD2 | ASSLIAGGDYNEQF
TRBJ1-5 | TRBV5-6 | . | ASSSGAGRGANQPQH
TRBJ2-5 | TRBV2 | TRBD2 | ATRQTRTSGGPQETQY
TRBJ2-3 | TRBV7-3 | TRBD2 | ASSSRTSGLTDTQY
TRBJ1-3 | TRBV25-1 | . | ASTGGTSGNTIY
TRBJ2-7 | TRBV7-9 | TRBD2 | ASSWPGTSNEQY